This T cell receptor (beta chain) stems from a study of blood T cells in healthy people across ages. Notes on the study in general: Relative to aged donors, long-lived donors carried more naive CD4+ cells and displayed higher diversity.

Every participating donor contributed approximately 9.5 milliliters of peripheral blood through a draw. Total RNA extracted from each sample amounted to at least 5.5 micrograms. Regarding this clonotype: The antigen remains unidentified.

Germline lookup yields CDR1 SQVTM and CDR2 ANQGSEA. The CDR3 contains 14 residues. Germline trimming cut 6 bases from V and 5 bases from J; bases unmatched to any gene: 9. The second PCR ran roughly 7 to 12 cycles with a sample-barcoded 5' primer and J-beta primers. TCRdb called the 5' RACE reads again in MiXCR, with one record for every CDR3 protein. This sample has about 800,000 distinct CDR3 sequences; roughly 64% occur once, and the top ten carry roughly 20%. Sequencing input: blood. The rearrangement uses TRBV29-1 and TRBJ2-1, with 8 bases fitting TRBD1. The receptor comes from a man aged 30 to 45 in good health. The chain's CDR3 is CSVDRVERDNEQFF. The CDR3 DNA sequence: TGCAGCGTGGACAGGGTAGAGAGGGACAATGAGCAGTTCTTC.